The entry below gives a single TCR beta chain sequence along with its context. Its antigen remains unidentified. Peripheral blood came from all dose cohorts at three timepoints. The sample originates from a study of OX40 agonist ivuxolimab in advanced cancers. Study-wide context: With ivuxolimab, an agonistic anti-OX40 (CD134) antibody, patients were treated.

The CDR3 extends over 16 amino acids. The V end was cut by 3 bases, the J end by 2 bases, with 15 bases between. Using immunoSEQ multiplex PCR, the repertoire was profiled, and TCRdb retains in-frame clones only, with some absent. The repertoire holds more than 50,000 clones, with 70% to 90% as singletons. Study-level points and caveats: Some nonresponders likewise displayed low normalized T-cell clonal expansion. Some of the lowest clonal expansion was seen in partial responders at 0.1-3.0 mg/kg.

The V and J genes are TRBV5-3 and TRBJ1-5; D not resolved. TRBV5-3 is recorded as an ORF, its role being uncertain. Sequences were derived from CD4+ or CD8+ T cells sorted from blood, sampled in a trial of the OX40 agonist ivuxolimab. The sequence came from an adult with an advanced solid tumor such as melanoma, head and neck, liver or kidney cancer. Written as DNA, the CDR3 is TGTGCCAGAAGCTCTCATCTCATCGGGGGCAATCAGCCCCAGCATTTT. This codes for CARSSHLIGGNQPQHF.